This T cell receptor (beta chain) was documented in a study of blood T cells in healthy people across ages. PCR was performed a second time for roughly 7 to 11 cycles using a sample-barcoded 5' primer and a J-beta primer mix. TCRdb reanalysed the 5' RACE reads using MiXCR and keeps one entry per CDR3 protein. Of around 870,000 distinct CDR3 sequences in the sample, about 30% were seen once. This clonotype was found many times. This CDR3 region has 16 residues. The V and J ends lost 6 bases and 3 bases, in that order; junction bases with no gene match: 5. Researchers isolated at least 6.5 million PBMCs per sample.

V gene TRBV12-3 or TRBV12-4 combines with J gene TRBJ2-1; 13 bases align to TRBD2. The receptor was isolated from a woman of 80 years or more in good health. Sample: blood. The DNA for the CDR3 is TGTGCCAGCAGGGGTAGACTAGCGGGGGGCTACAATGAGCAGTTCTTC. Protein: CASRGRLAGGYNEQFF.